The 10 T cell receptor beta chains in this list originate from one sample, sequenced in a study of blood T cell repertoires in COVID-19. The data were produced by immunoSEQ multiplex PCR, yet TCRdb's version contains in-frame clones alone and is incomplete. The table includes hundreds of thousands of clones, approximately 91% detected once. The material sequenced was PBMCs or T cells enriched from blood (not recorded which). The receptor source for this set is a woman aged 25 to 39 who had recovered from COVID-19.

The V gene is TRBV28, the J gene TRBJ1-2; tentatively, D is TRBD1 (5 bases). Germline V gives CDR1 MDHEN, CDR2 SYDVKM. The ends were cut back, 9 bases at V and 2 bases at J, with 16 bases in the middle. The CDR3 runs 14 residues. CDR3 residues: CARTVIRGNYGYTF. The CDR3 nucleotides read TGTGCCAGGACCGTTATACGGGGGAACTATGGCTACACCTTC.

The V gene is TRBV6-2 or TRBV6-3, the J gene TRBJ1-5; D unresolved. CDR1 and CDR2 (germline): MNHEY, SVGEGT. This CDR3 region has 17 residues. The V gene lost 4 bases and the J gene lost 1 base, with 17 bases spanning the gap. DNA for the CDR3: TGTGCCAGCAGTTTCTATCCGGGTTTGAACAGCAATCAGCCCCAGCATTTT. Translating gives CASSFYPGLNSNQPQHF.

The gene calls are TRBV28 and TRBJ2-1; 7 nucleotides agree with TRBD1. Germline V gene lookup returns CDR1 MDHEN and CDR2 SYDVKM. The J segment lost 4 bases and the V segment lost 7 bases, leaving 4 bases of the junction unmatched. This CDR3 has 13 residues. The CDR3 DNA follows: TGTGCCAGCAACAGGGGTGGTTACAATGAGCAGTTCTTC. Translating gives CASNRGGYNEQFF.

The CDR3 spells CASSPRTVYSSNQPQHF. The DNA for the CDR3 is TGTGCCAGCTCACCCCGGACAGTTTATAGTAGCAATCAGCCCCAGCATTTT. The J gene is TRBJ1-5, the V gene TRBV18; D might be TRBD1 (6 bases). The length of the CDR3 is 17 residues. V dropped 3 bases and J dropped 0 bases, with 15 bases sitting between them. CDR1 KGHSH and CDR2 LQKENI come from the germline V gene.

There are a few counts of this clone. This chain joins TRBV28 and TRBJ1-6; D remains ambiguous. Germline-derived CDR1 and CDR2 are MDHEN and SYDVKM. This CDR3 region has 16 residues. Trimming removed 7 bases at V and 7 bases at J, with 20 bases between. This CDR3 is CASTSHDRFQNSPLHF. Written as DNA, the CDR3 is TGTGCCAGCACCTCTCATGATAGATTCCAAAATTCACCCCTCCACTTT.

The rearrangement uses TRBV10-1 and TRBJ2-1, with D maybe TRBD1 (5 bases). Germline V gene lookup returns CDR1 WNHNN and CDR2 SYGVQD (reference sequence). The length of the CDR3 is 12 residues. Trimming cost V 3 bases and J 6 bases, with 6 bases left between them. Here the CDR3 reads CASSDRVNEQFF. The CDR3 DNA is TGCGCCAGCAGTGACAGGGTCAATGAGCAGTTCTTC.

The chain is built from TRBV5-1 and TRBJ1-1; 7 nucleotides align to TRBD1. This CDR3 has 15 residues. Trimming at V came to 4 bases and at J to 2 bases, leaving 8 bases not matched to a gene. CDR1 and CDR2 from the germline V gene are SGHRS and YFSETQ. CDR3 sequence reads: CASSHRQGPNTEAFF. CDR3 nucleotides: TGCGCCAGCAGCCACCGACAGGGTCCAAACACTGAAGCTTTCTTT. Full variable domain (missing parts from reference TRBV5-1 and TRBJ1-1): KAGVTQTPRYLIKTRGQQVTLSCSPISGHRSVSWYQQTPGQGLQFLFEYFSETQRNKGNFPGRFSGRQFSNSRSEMNVSTLELGDSALYLCASSHRQGPNTEAFFGQGTRLTVV.

This clone has just one count. The V gene is TRBV3-1 (or the pseudogene TRBV3-2), the J gene TRBJ2-7; no reliable D call. This CDR3 is built from 12 residues. The V gene's germline CDR1 is LGHDT and CDR2 YNNKEL (reference sequence). V was shortened by 0 bases and J by 7 bases, with 7 bases between the two germline ends. CDR3 coding DNA: TGTGCCAGCAGCCAAGATCCGCGGGAGCAGTACTTC. Translated: CASSQDPREQYF.

The genes are TRBV6-4 and TRBJ2-3; D call uncertain. Germline V gene sequence: CDR1 MRHNA, CDR2 SNTAGT. This CDR3 region has 13 residues. V was trimmed by 2 bases and J by 3 bases, leaving 6 bases between them. The CDR3 DNA reads as TGTGCCAGCAGTGACCACCGGACAGATACGCAGTATTTT. Its translation is CASSDHRTDTQYF.

The V and J genes are TRBV5-1 and TRBJ2-5; 12 nucleotides align to TRBD2. Germline V gene data show CDR1 as SGHRS and CDR2 as YFSETQ. The length of the CDR3 is 17 residues. J gave up 1 base and V 4 bases, and 8 bases lay outside the gene matches. For the CDR3, the DNA is TGCGCCAGCAGCCTTGGGCTAGCGGGAGGGCCCCAAGAGACCCAGTACTTC. Translated, it gives CASSLGLAGGPQETQYF.